Sequencing of this T cell receptor beta chain was carried out in a study of a mutant IDH1 vaccine in newly diagnosed glioma. About the study: Radiotherapy alone preceded vaccination by 4-6 weeks; alternatively, vaccination started with temozolomide cycles. Previous care, which was radiotherapy, temozolomide, or both, most often involved both. Treated patients showed a male proportion of approximately 62%, a female proportion of about 40%, and a mean age of approximately 40 years.

Study observations and caveats: Apparently unrelated to pseudoprogression were changes in the top peripheral T cell clonotypes.

A single count supports this clone. Its antigen is currently unknown. Noted time point: week 47, end of study. Doses of 300 ug of mutant IDH1 20-mer peptide were given with topical imiquimod. Data came from immunoSEQ multiplex PCR; TCRdb stores just in-frame clones and leaves some out. Of about 12,000 clones listed, around three quarters are singletons. This CDR3 has 17 residues. Germline CDR1 MDHEN, CDR2 SYDVKM. V lost 3 bases to trimming and J lost 7 bases; unmatched junction nucleotides: 11. The receptor's source is a woman aged 40 to 50 with glioma. The sample in question was PBMCs, obtained from a glioma patient whose treatment included an IDH1 peptide vaccine. The chain links TRBV28 to TRBJ1-5, with 11 bases that match TRBD1. DNA for the CDR3: TGTGCCAGCAGTTTGGGCCACTTGGGACAGGGGGGACAGCCCCAGCATTTT. This translates into CASSLGHLGQGGQPQHF.